This TCR beta chain is from a study of OX40 agonist ivuxolimab in advanced cancers. Concerning the study at large: The costimulatory receptor OX40 (CD134) was targeted by ivuxolimab, a fully human IgG2 agonistic monoclonal antibody. Intravenous ivuxolimab was administered to patients every 2 weeks at six dose levels: 0.01, 0.1, 0.3, 1.5, 3 and 10 mg/kg. Partial responses occurred in three dose-escalation patients: two with cutaneous melanoma and one with hepatocellular carcinoma. The purpose of peripheral TCRbeta sequencing was to test whether ivuxolimab changed TCR sequence diversity and led to clonal T-cell expansion. Among the 52 dose-escalation patients, around 20 had hepatocellular carcinoma, 15 or so melanoma, 9 renal cell carcinoma and 9 head and neck cancer. In the dose-escalation cohort, nearly 85% of patients were male, and the mean age was approximately 60 years with a range of about 23 to 79. The paper describes the monotherapy dose-escalation part (N ≈ 49 patients) of the phase I trial of ivuxolimab. Patients were allowed to have had prior anti-PD-1, anti-PD-L1 or anti-CTLA-4 therapy, and approximately 40% of the dose-escalation patients had previously received checkpoint inhibitors. Results and caveats for the whole study, not just this receptor: In the 0.1-3.0 mg/kg groups, partial responders were among the patients with the lowest normalized peripheral clonal expansion, particularly in CD8+ T cells. After ivuxolimab, more expanded clones were found on average in CD8+ T cells than in CD4+ T cells. At doses from 0.1 to 3.0 mg/kg, clonal expansion was seen in both CD4+ and CD8+ blood T cells between baseline and week 6. Low levels of normalized T-cell clonal expansion were also seen in some nonresponding patients. The antigen specificity of the peripheral T cells that underwent clonal expansion was not determined.

Comments on this clone: No antigen is known for it. No per-base quality is available; no much larger clone lies one base away.

For sequencing of the TCRbeta CDR3 region, genomic DNA was extracted from the sorted cells. The immunoSEQ Assay was used for sequencing of TCRbeta CDR3 regions. The clones in this table, taken by TCRdb from immuneACCESS, are in-frame only. Not every clone is retained; where verified, under half of the shortfall comes from an unresolved V gene, and the cause of the rest is unknown. For this sample the table gives roughly 81,000 clones, of which roughly 94% were detected only once. Of the sample, around 10% falls within the top ten clones. The germline V gene encodes CDR1 SGDLS and CDR2 YYNGEE. Spanning cysteine to phenylalanine, the CDR3 consists of 14 amino acids. Here the CDR3 DNA is all that survives: 42 bases in frame from base 1. The junction carries 11 bases between V and J, which are trimmed by 3 bases and 4 bases respectively. Patients with a history of autoimmune disease or receiving systemic immunosuppression were excluded from the trial. Peripheral blood for TCR sequencing was drawn from every dose cohort at baseline, at cycle 4 day 1 and at cycle 7 day 1. The samples were taken from a phase I, first-in-human, multicenter, open-label dose-escalation trial of ivuxolimab. The trial enrolled adults with locally advanced or metastatic head and neck squamous cell, hepatocellular, melanoma or renal cell carcinoma. Before TCR sequencing, CD4+ and CD8+ T cells were separately sorted from peripheral blood.

The TCR sequence derives from an adult with an advanced solid tumor such as melanoma, head and neck, liver or kidney cancer. Source: CD4+ or CD8+ T cells sorted from blood, taken in a trial of the OX40 agonist ivuxolimab. The chain joins TRBV9 to TRBJ1-3, and possibly TRBD1, on 6 matching bases. The bases read TGTGCCAGCAGCGCCGGGACAACCGGAAACACCATATATTTT. Translated, this gives CASSAGTTGNTIYF.